The clone carrying this T cell receptor (beta chain) came up a few times. Its antigen is unidentified. The test was conducted at deep level. The method was immunoSEQ multiplex PCR; TCRdb's version includes in-frame clones alone and lacks a portion of them. This table has more than 850,000 clones, about four fifths appearing once. The data originate from a study of shared clonotypes between healthy human individuals. Study-level findings and limits: Generation probabilities were higher for clonotypes shared across all four sorted-subset donors than for unshared ones. In this cohort, only blood was sampled, and tissue repertoires likely differ.

The CDR3 is made up of 13 amino acids. Germline lookup yields CDR1 SGHVS and CDR2 FQNEAQ. V lost 6 bases, J lost 3 bases, and 2 bases stayed unmatched. This rearrangement joins TRBV7-8 to TRBJ1-2; 9 bases map to TRBD1. This clonotype originated in a man aged 18 to 30 in good health. Some clones in this sample may be carry-over from other donors' samples. The sequenced sample consisted of memory CD4+ T cells from PBMCs. Stated subset: CD45RA-negative fraction. The CDR3 DNA follows: TGTGCCAGCAGTAGGGACAGGGACTATGGCTACACCTTC. It yields the protein CASSRDRDYGYTF.